The present T cell receptor (beta chain) was sequenced within a study of CD8 T cells in ankylosing spondylitis. Study conclusions and caveats: CD8+ by phenotype, disease-linked clones were relatively rare in peripheral blood. Some of the motif variants had earlier been found in reactive arthritis patients' fluid and blood. Blood of patients with ankylosing spondylitis appeared to be characterized by a TCR beta motif of about eight highly homologous variants.

Comment on this clonotype: Its antigen is unknown.

Scientists made TCR beta libraries using quantitative 5'-RACE with molecular barcodes. In TCRdb, the 5' RACE reads were re-called with MiXCR into one record per CDR3 protein. The table has about 360,000 distinct CDR3 sequences, 20% to 25% seen once. CDR3 length equals 16 residues. V trimming: 8 bases; J trimming: 1 base; junction bases outside the gene matches: 8. The sequenced sample consisted of blood, either unsorted or a sorted T cell fraction (not recorded which). The chain combines TRBV12-3 or TRBV12-4 with TRBJ2-1; 10 bases fit TRBD2. This clonotype originated in a male donor with ankylosing spondylitis or in good health (not recorded which). Written as DNA, the CDR3 is TGTGCCAGCGGATATAGCGGGGGGAAATCCTACAATGAGCAGTTCTTC. Its translation: CASGYSGGKSYNEQFF.